This T cell receptor (beta chain) is from a study of OX40 agonist ivuxolimab in advanced cancers. At the level of the study: Ivuxolimab, which is an agonistic anti-OX40 (CD134) antibody, was administered to the patients. Ivuxolimab was administered intravenously to patients at 0.01 to 10 mg/kg every 2 weeks. Patients assigned to dose escalation were diagnosed with hepatocellular carcinoma, melanoma, renal cell or head and neck cancer.

CDR3 length: 19 amino acids. V trimming: 5 bases; J trimming: 0 bases; junction bases outside the gene matches: 15. Germline V gene data show CDR1 as SGHTA and CDR2 as FQGTGA. Baseline, cycle 4 day 1, and cycle 7 day 1 were the blood sampling points. Sequencing used immunoSEQ multiplex PCR; TCRdb keeps in-frame clones, though not all of them. Of about 93,000 clones in the sample, 90% to 95% were seen once. The sequence derives from an adult with an advanced solid tumor such as melanoma, head and neck, liver or kidney cancer. This rearrangement joins TRBV7-3 to TRBJ2-3; 9 bases align to TRBD2. Specimen: CD4+ or CD8+ T cells sorted from blood, collected in a trial of the OX40 agonist ivuxolimab. The CDR3 loop reads CASSQQTIAGDPSTDTQYF. The CDR3 DNA is TGTGCCAGCAGCCAACAGACTATAGCGGGAGACCCAAGCACAGATACGCAGTATTTT.